Included here is one TCR beta chain sequence, with context. V lost 0 bases and J lost 4; bases outside the gene matches: 0. Germline CDR1 is SGHTS and CDR2 is YDEGEE. This CDR3 contains 15 residues. The study ran its PCR with 60 Vbeta and 13 Jbeta primers. Generated by immunoSEQ multiplex PCR, the TCRdb table keeps only in-frame clones and is missing some. The table lists roughly 100,000 clones, about four fifths of them singletons. This specimen comes from a study of cytomegalovirus exposure and HLA in healthy donors. The V gene is TRBV5-8, the J gene TRBJ2-3; 12 bases fit TRBD2. Sequenced sample: PBMCs. The TCR comes from a man aged 30 to 39 in good health and CMV-seronegative. The CDR3 DNA sequence: TGTGCCAGCAGCTTGGGACTAGCGGGAGCAGATACGCAGTATTTT. Its translation: CASSLGLAGADTQYF.